This T cell receptor (beta chain) originates from a study of cytomegalovirus exposure and HLA in healthy donors. Measured with immunoSEQ multiplex PCR; TCRdb has only the in-frame clones, and not every one. This sample yields roughly 150,000 clones, of which about 94% are seen a single time; 1.8% belongs to the top ten. The junction had 3 bases not matched to a gene; V was cut back by 3 bases and J by 2 bases. The germline V gene has CDR1 SGDLS and CDR2 YYNGEE. CDR3 length: 14 amino acids. Sequenced material: PBMCs. This clonotype was obtained from a young man in good health and CMV-seropositive. The rearrangement joins TRBV9 to TRBJ2-7; 9 bases agree with TRBD1. Here the CDR3 reads CASSAGTGPYEQYF. For the CDR3, the DNA is TGTGCCAGCAGCGCCGGGACAGGGCCCTACGAGCAGTACTTC.